One sample yielded the 19 T cell receptor beta chains listed below, sequenced in a study of blood T cell repertoires in COVID-19. Method: immunoSEQ multiplex PCR; TCRdb's copy keeps in-frame clones and lacks some. The sample includes under 200,000 clones, about 80% of them seen just once. The source material was peripheral blood. The receptors originated from a man aged 55 to 70 with acute or convalescent COVID-19.

This sequence joins TRBV5-1 and TRBJ2-7; the match to TRBD1 covers 7 bases. Germline values: CDR1 SGHRS, CDR2 YFSETQ. The junction had 8 bases not matched to a gene; V was cut back by 2 bases and J by 3 bases. The CDR3 runs to 15 residues. The CDR3 region has the DNA TGCGCCAGCAGCTTAAGGGGGACAGTGTACTACGAGCAGTACTTC. This sequence encodes CASSLRGTVYYEQYF.

This rearrangement joins TRBV5-1 to TRBJ2-2; a possible D gene is TRBD1 (5 bases). CDR1 is SGHRS, CDR2 YFSETQ, per germline. Trimming took 0 bases from V and 4 from J, leaving 10 bases between them. The CDR3 covers 15 residues. The CDR3 nucleotides are TGCGCCAGCAGCTTGGGTAGGGGCGCCACCGGGGAGCTGTTTTTT. Its translation is CASSLGRGATGELFF.

The chain joins TRBV3-1 (or the pseudogene TRBV3-2) to TRBJ2-2; a weak D match, TRBD1 (5 bases). CDR3 size: 15 residues. Germline loops: CDR1 LGHDT, CDR2 YNNKEL (reference sequence). V gave up 4 bases and J gave up 3 bases, with 12 bases separating them. Written as DNA, the CDR3 is TGTGCCAGCAGCCCCTATCTAGGGGACACCGGGGAGCTGTTTTTT. It yields the protein CASSPYLGDTGELFF.

The chain carries TRBV12-5 and TRBJ2-7; 7 nucleotides line up with TRBD1. The CDR3 contains 14 residues. Unmatched junction bases numbered 6, after V lost 5 bases and J lost 2 bases. CDR1 is LGHNT, CDR2 FRNRAP, per germline. This CDR3 is CASGLGQPPYEQYF. The CDR3 DNA is TGTGCTAGTGGTCTGGGACAGCCCCCCTACGAGCAGTACTTC.

This chain connects TRBV5-1 to TRBJ2-7, with D maybe TRBD1 (6 bases). CDR3 size: 15 residues. V lost 0 bases, J lost 4 bases, and 14 bases lay in between. Germline CDR1 reads SGHRS; CDR2 reads YFSETQ. CDR3 DNA: TGCGCCAGCAGCTTGGCGCTCACAGGGATGTACGAGCAGTACTTC. It specifies CASSLALTGMYEQYF.

The chain links TRBV5-8 to TRBJ2-7; 7 nucleotides line up with TRBD2. Germline CDR1 reads SGHTS; CDR2 reads YDEGEE. The CDR3 loop spans 12 amino acids. Trimming cost V 3 bases and J 7 bases; bases outside gene matches: 4. CDR3 DNA: TGTGCCAGCAGCTCGGCCGGGAGGGAGCAGTACTTC. Protein: CASSSAGREQYF.

The J gene is TRBJ2-7, the V gene TRBV2, with 8 bases fitting TRBD1. Trimming removed 10 bases from V and 4 bases from J; junction bases left unmatched: 9. The length of the CDR3 is 13 residues. Germline values: CDR1 SNHLY, CDR2 FYNNEI. DNA for the CDR3: TGTGCCACCTCCGGACAGGGTGGATACGAGCAGTACTTC. Translating it yields CATSGQGGYEQYF.

The CDR3 nucleotides are TGTGCCACCAGTGATGGCAGGGGCCAAGAGACCCAGTACTTC. Residues: CATSDGRGQETQYF. J is TRBJ2-5 and V is TRBV24-1, with a tentative D call TRBD1 (6 bases). Germline V gene lookup returns CDR1 KGHDR and CDR2 SFDVKD. The CDR3 loop spans 14 amino acids. The V end lost 3 bases, the J end lost 1 base, and 8 bases lay between the germline ends.

The chain uses TRBV6-1 and TRBJ2-5; TRBD2 is a possible D gene (5 bases). The CDR3 covers 15 residues. Germline V gives CDR1 MNHNS, CDR2 SASEGT. The germline V and J ends were trimmed by 1 base and 4 bases, with 13 bases remaining between them. DNA for the CDR3: TGTGCCAGCAGTGAAGGGAGGCAAAGGCGAGAGACCCAGTACTTC. Residues: CASSEGRQRRETQYF.

This clone was recorded a few times. The genes are TRBV2 and TRBJ1-5, with 7 bases identical to TRBD1. The CDR3 contains 14 residues. Germline-derived CDR1 and CDR2 are SNHLY and FYNNEI. Germline trimming cut 6 bases from V and 5 bases from J; bases unmatched to any gene: 7. For the CDR3, the DNA is TGTGCCAGCAGCCAGAGACAGGGTCATCAGCCCCAGCATTTT. Encoded protein: CASSQRQGHQPQHF.

The chain combines TRBV29-1 with TRBJ1-2; D is undetermined. The CDR3 contains 12 residues. Germline CDR1 and CDR2: SQVTM and ANQGSEA. The ends were cut back, 5 bases at V and 2 bases at J, with 9 bases in the middle. DNA for the CDR3: TGCAGCGTTTCCGGGAAAAACTATGGCTACACCTTC. Translated: CSVSGKNYGYTF.

The V call is TRBV27, the J call TRBJ2-6; 10 bases fit TRBD1. The CDR3 loop spans 18 amino acids. Trimming took 8 bases from V and 2 from J; bases not matched to a gene: 12. Germline V gene lookup returns CDR1 MNHEY and CDR2 SMNVEV (reference sequence). The CDR3 nucleotides are TGTGCCAGCGGGCGCCGGGACAGGGGAAACACTGGGGCCAACGTCCTGACTTTC. Translated: CASGRRDRGNTGANVLTF.

J is TRBJ1-1 and V is TRBV11-3, with D maybe TRBD1 (6 bases). V shed 6 bases and J shed 1 base, with 15 bases lying between them. Germline V gene lookup returns CDR1 SGHNT and CDR2 YENEEA. This CDR3 region has 15 residues. CDR3 sequence: CASSRTGTPNTEAFF. The CDR3 DNA reads as TGTGCCAGCAGTAGAACGGGGACACCGAACACTGAAGCTTTCTTT. Complete variable domain (other parts from reference TRBV11-3 and TRBJ1-1): EAGVVQSPRYKIIEKKQPVAFWCNPISGHNTLYWYLQNLGQGPELLIRYENEEAVDDSQLPKDRFSAERLKGVDSTLKIQPAELGDSAVYLCASSRTGTPNTEAFFGQGTRLTVV.

V is TRBV2 and J is TRBJ1-5, with D tentatively TRBD1 (6 bases). There are 16 residues in the CDR3. The germline gives CDR1 SNHLY, CDR2 FYNNEI. The V end lost 3 bases, the J end lost 1 base, and 13 bases lay between the germline ends. The CDR3 coding sequence is TGTGCCAGCAGTGATGGGACATTTCTAAGCAATCAGCCCCAGCATTTT. It is translated as CASSDGTFLSNQPQHF.

This clone was picked up one time. This sequence joins TRBV5-4 and TRBJ2-1; 11 bases match TRBD2. Germline CDR1 SGHNT, CDR2 YYREEE (reference sequence). This CDR3 contains 14 residues. V lost 1 base, J lost 6 bases, and 0 bases stayed unmatched. CDR3 residues: CASSLTSGSNEQFF. The CDR3 nucleotides are TGTGCCAGCAGCTTGACTAGCGGGAGCAATGAGCAGTTCTTC.

The V and J genes are TRBV5-1 and TRBJ1-2; tentative D call: TRBD1 (6 bases). This CDR3 is built from 14 residues. Germline CDR1 is SGHRS and CDR2 is YFSETQ. Trimming left V 0 bases short and J 5 bases short, with 11 bases between. Here the CDR3 DNA reads TGCGCCAGCAGCTTGGAACAGGGCGGATATGGCTACACCTTC. This gives the protein CASSLEQGGYGYTF.

The chain employs TRBV11-2 and TRBJ2-2, with 8 positions matching TRBD2. The CDR3 extends over 16 amino acids. Germline assignment: CDR1 SGHAT and CDR2 FQNNGV. After removal of 2 bases from V and 7 bases from J, the junction contained 9 bases not matched to a gene. CDR3 coding DNA: TGTGCCAGCAGCTTAAGGGGGGCTAGCGGGTTCGGGGAGCTGTTTTTT. It yields the protein CASSLRGASGFGELFF. Based on the CDR3 plus reference TRBV11-2 and TRBJ2-2, the full variable domain is EAGVAQSPRYKIIEKRQSVAFWCNPISGHATLYWYQQILGQGPKLLIQFQNNGVVDDSQLPKDRFSAERLKGVDSTLKIQPAKLEDSAVYLCASSLRGASGFGELFFGEGSRLTVL.

The genes are TRBV7-9 and TRBJ1-6; 10 bases map to TRBD1. J gave up 9 bases and V 5 bases, and 16 bases lay outside the gene matches. CDR1 is SEHNR and CDR2 is FQNEAQ in the germline V gene (reference sequence). The CDR3 has 18 amino acids. The CDR3 nucleotides are TGTGCCAGCAGCCTGACACTGGGGGCCGGGACAGGGGCTTCACCCCTCCACTTT. Translation gives CASSLTLGAGTGASPLHF.

The chain employs TRBV2 and TRBJ2-1; 7 bases agree with TRBD2. Per the germline V gene, CDR1 is SNHLY and CDR2 is FYNNEI. The CDR3 has 11 residues. V shed 8 bases and J 15 bases; nucleotides not matched to a gene: 10. The CDR3 DNA sequence: TGTGCCAGCGCTCTGACTAGCAGTCCGTTCTTC. It is translated as CASALTSSPFF.